This T cell receptor beta chain appears in the sequencing data of a study of shared clonotypes between healthy human individuals. Turning to the study itself: CD4 naive and CD4 memory each took three plates per donor, while CD8 naive took two and CD8 memory one.

Study-wide findings and caveats: A handful of donors shared about 4.5% of their naive CD4 clonotypes. Larger richness was generally estimated for naive than memory subsets.

V shed 6 bases, J shed 4 bases, and the junction held 12 bases outside the gene matches. The germline V gene has CDR1 MNHNY and CDR2 SVGAGI (reference sequence). The CDR3 is 16 residues long. Recent vaccinations or acute infections were absent in the healthy HIV-negative adult donors. This clone was found once. Antigen unknown. Measured with immunoSEQ multiplex PCR; TCRdb has only the in-frame clones, and not every one. The data contain hundreds of thousands of clones, 74% of them singletons. Sample: memory CD4+ T cells sorted from blood. The subset was: CD45RA-negative fraction. The chain recombines TRBV6-6 with TRBJ2-5; the match to TRBD2 covers 9 bases. The sequence came from a woman under 40 in good health. The CDR3 spells CASSSVAAGGTETQYF. DNA for the CDR3: TGTGCCAGCAGCAGTGTCGCAGCGGGAGGAACAGAGACCCAGTACTTC.